This T cell receptor (beta chain) was sequenced during a study of blood T cells in healthy people across ages (dated by TCRdb to the mid-2010s). Concerning the study at large: In model experiments, template switching captured about one uniquely barcoded TCR beta cDNA molecule for every two T cells. The study measured age-related changes in TCR beta repertoire diversity using deep sequencing normalized with unique cDNA molecular identifiers. Four age groups were formed from the donors: young (average 16 years), middle-aged (around 41), aged (roughly 59) and long-lived (around 82). Donors of different ages were randomly distributed across sequencing lanes to avoid experimental bias. Two additional independent replicas of 1 million unique cDNA reads from the same blood draw were analyzed for two donors (one aged 18 to 30 and one aged 80 or older).

Comments on this clonotype: Its antigen is currently not known. The record has no base qualities; no much larger clone is one base away.

The library was made by 5' RACE. Sequencing used an Illumina HiSeq 2500. A second PCR of 7 to 11 cycles was performed with a sample-barcoded 5' primer and a J-beta primer mix. A template-switch 5' adaptor carrying 12 random nucleotides introduced a unique molecular identifier onto each TCR beta cDNA molecule. Each sample yielded at least 3 million CDR3-containing paired-end reads. All of the RNA was converted into first-strand cDNA using the Mint cDNA synthesis kit, with a TRBC-specific oligonucleotide serving as the primer. Following uracil-DNA glycosylase treatment, all cDNA underwent a first 18-cycle PCR with the universal primers M1SS and BC2_uni_R. Per the original workflow: Normalization of each sample was performed by random selection of 1 million high-quality reads, each carrying a distinct molecular identifier. Reads sharing molecular identifiers were discarded rather than binned into consensus sequences. MiTCR, run with a Q25 quality threshold and the strictest error-elimination algorithm, handled CDR3 identification, clonotype clustering and error correction. A nonparametric unseen species model using Euler transformation provided a lower-bound estimate of total TCR beta diversity. Using fastp trimming at Q25 and MiXCR clonotype assembly, TCRdb reanalyzed the public sequencing data and kept in-frame beta chains. Each entry merges the rows of one CDR3 protein and shows their most common DNA and genes. TCRdb assigned the V and J calls; the authors' analysis was not used. The sample has 800,000 to 950,000 distinct CDR3 sequences on record, around 36% of them singletons. The ten most abundant clones make up over 10% of the sample.

Findings and caveats that apply to the study as a whole: Because donor CMV infection status was unknown, age-related changes in expanded clonotypes were potentially confounded. Compared with the aged group, more naive CD4+ T cells, fewer expanded clones and increased TCR diversity were shown by the long-lived group, suggesting age selection. Conclusive comparison of naive and antigen-experienced compartments was prevented by the profiling of bulk unsorted PBMCs. As age increased, observed TCR beta diversity per million T cells dropped in a roughly linear way, and a significant reduction was already evident by age about 36. Estimates of total diversity based on one million sequenced T cells were regarded as lower bounds and as underestimates. The percentage of naive T cells measured by flow cytometry correlated strongly with observed TCR beta diversity.

The 39 donors, aged roughly 6 to 95 years, were systemically healthy Caucasian individuals from Russia. Each donor gave roughly 9 milliliters of peripheral blood, drawn into EDTA-treated Vacutainer tubes. Ficoll-Paque density-gradient centrifugation was used to isolate PBMCs, with at least 6 million obtained per sample. Trizol reagent was used to extract total RNA from PBMCs, with at least 5.5 micrograms per sample. The percentages of naive CD45RAhigh/CD27high T cells were determined by flow cytometry on a PBMC aliquot from every donor. CDR1 GTSNPN and CDR2 SVGIG were looked up in the germline V gene (reference sequence). The CDR3 has 12 amino acids, counting the end cysteine and phenylalanine. The retained sequence is limited to the CDR3, 36 bases, with the frame set at the first base. V is cut by 1 base and J by 11 bases, and the space between the germline ends is 14 bases.

The origin of this receptor is a man aged 18 to 29 in good health. The chain joins TRBV30 to TRBJ2-5; no D gene is confidently identified. Sequencing input: blood. The DNA sequence is TGTGCCTGGAGTGGCGGCCTGTTAGAGCAGTACTTC. This sequence encodes CAWSGGLLEQYF.